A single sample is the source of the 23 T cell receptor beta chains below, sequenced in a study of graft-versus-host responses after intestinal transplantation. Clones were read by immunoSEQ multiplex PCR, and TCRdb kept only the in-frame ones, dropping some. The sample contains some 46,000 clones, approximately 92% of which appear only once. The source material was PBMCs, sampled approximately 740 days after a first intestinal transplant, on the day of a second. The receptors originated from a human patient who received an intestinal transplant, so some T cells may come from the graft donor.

Here the CDR3 DNA reads TGCAGCTGGGGCCCCTTCGGTGGCTACACCTTC. Its translation: CSWGPFGGYTF. This chain connects TRBV20-1 to TRBJ1-2; tentative D call: TRBD1 (5 bases). Germline lookup yields CDR1 DFQATT and CDR2 SNEGSKA (reference sequence). The CDR3 has 11 residues.

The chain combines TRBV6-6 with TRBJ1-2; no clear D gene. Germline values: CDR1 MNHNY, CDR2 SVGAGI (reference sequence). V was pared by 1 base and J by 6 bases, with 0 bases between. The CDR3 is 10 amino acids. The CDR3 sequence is CASSYYGYTF. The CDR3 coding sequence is TGTGCCAGCAGTTACTATGGCTACACCTTC.

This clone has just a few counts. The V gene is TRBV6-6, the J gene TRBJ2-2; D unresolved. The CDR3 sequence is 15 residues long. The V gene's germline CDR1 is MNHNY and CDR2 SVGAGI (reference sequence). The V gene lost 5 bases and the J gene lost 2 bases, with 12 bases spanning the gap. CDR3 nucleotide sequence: TGTGCCAGCAGTGACCGGGCCGCAAACACCGGGGAGCTGTTTTTT. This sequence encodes CASSDRAANTGELFF.

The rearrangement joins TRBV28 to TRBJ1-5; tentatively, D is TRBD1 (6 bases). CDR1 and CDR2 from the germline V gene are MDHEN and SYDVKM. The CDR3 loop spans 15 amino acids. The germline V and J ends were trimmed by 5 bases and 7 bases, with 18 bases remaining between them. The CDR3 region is CASSAGQPRRQPQHF. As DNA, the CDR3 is TGTGCCAGCAGTGCAGGACAGCCGCGCCGACAGCCCCAGCATTTT.

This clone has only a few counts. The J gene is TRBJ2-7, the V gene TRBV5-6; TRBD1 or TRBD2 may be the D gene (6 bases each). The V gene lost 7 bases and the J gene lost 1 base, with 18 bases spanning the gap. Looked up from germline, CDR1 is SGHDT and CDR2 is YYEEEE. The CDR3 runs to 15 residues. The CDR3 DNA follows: TGTGCCAGCGGGGGCTGGGGGGCAGGGTCCTACGAGCAGTACTTC. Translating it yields CASGGWGAGSYEQYF.

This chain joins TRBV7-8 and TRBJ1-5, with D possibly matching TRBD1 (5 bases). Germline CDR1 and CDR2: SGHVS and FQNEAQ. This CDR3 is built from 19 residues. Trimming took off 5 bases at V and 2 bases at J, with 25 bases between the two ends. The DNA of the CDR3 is TGTGCCAGCAGCCGTGTTCAGGAGTGGGGGATTATCGGCAATCAGCCCCAGCATTTT. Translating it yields CASSRVQEWGIIGNQPQHF.

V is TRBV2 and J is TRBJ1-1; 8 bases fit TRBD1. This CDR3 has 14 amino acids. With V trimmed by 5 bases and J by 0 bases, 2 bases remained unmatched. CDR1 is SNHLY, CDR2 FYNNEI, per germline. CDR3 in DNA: TGTGCCAGCAGTTGGGACAGGATGAACACTGAAGCTTTCTTT. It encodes CASSWDRMNTEAFF.

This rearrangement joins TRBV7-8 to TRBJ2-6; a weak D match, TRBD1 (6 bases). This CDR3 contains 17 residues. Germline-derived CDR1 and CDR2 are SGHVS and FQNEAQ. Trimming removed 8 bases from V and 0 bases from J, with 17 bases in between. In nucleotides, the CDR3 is TGTGCCAGCGGCCGGGACACGATCGTCTCTGGGGCCAACGTCCTGACTTTC. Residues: CASGRDTIVSGANVLTF.

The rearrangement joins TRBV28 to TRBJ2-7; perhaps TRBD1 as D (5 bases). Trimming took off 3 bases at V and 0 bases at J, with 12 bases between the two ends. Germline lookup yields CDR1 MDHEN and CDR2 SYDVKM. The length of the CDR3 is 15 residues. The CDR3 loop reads CASSFQDTYSYEQYF. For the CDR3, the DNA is TGTGCCAGCAGTTTTCAGGACACCTACTCCTACGAGCAGTACTTC.

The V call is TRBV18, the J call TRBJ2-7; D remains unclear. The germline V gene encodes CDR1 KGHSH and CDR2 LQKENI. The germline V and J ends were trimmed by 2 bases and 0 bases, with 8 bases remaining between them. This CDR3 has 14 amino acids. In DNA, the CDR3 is TGTGCCAGCTCACCAGGGTCCAGCTCCTACGAGCAGTACTTC. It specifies CASSPGSSSYEQYF.

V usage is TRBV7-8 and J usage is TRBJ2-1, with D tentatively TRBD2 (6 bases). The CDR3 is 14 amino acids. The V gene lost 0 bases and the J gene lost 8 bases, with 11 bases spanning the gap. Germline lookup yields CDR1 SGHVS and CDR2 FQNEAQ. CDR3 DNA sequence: TGTGCCAGCAGCTTAGCGGCTGGAGGGGATGAGCAGTTCTTC. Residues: CASSLAAGGDEQFF.

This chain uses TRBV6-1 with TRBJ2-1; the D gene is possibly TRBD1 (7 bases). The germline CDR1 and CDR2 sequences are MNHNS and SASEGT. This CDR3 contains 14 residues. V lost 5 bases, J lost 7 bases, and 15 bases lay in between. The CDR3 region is CASSQAGGKNEQFF. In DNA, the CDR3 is TGTGCCAGCAGTCAGGCAGGGGGGAAAAATGAGCAGTTCTTC.

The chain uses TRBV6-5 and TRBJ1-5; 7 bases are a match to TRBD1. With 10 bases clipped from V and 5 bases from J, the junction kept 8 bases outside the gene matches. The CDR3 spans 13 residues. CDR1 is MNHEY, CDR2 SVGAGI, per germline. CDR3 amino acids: CATAQGLYQPQHF. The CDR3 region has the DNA TGTGCCACTGCACAGGGGCTGTATCAGCCCCAGCATTTT.

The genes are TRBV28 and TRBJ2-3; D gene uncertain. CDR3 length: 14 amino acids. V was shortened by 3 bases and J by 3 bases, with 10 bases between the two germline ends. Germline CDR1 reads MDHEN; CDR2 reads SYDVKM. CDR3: CASSFGLMTDTQYF. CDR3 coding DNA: TGTGCCAGCAGTTTCGGCCTAATGACAGATACGCAGTATTTT.

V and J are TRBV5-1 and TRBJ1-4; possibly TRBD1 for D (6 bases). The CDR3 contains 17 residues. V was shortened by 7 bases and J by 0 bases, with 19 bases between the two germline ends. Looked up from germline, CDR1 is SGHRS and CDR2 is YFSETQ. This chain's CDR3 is CASPHRQEIATNEKLFF. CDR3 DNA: TGCGCCAGCCCCCACAGACAGGAGATCGCAACTAATGAAAAACTGTTTTTT.

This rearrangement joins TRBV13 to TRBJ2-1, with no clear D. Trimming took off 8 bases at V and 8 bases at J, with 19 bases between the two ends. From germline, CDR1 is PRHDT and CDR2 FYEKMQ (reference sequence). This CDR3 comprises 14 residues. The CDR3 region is CASSPRKLIDEQFF. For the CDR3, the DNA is TGTGCCAGCTCTCCCAGGAAGCTCATCGATGAGCAGTTCTTC.

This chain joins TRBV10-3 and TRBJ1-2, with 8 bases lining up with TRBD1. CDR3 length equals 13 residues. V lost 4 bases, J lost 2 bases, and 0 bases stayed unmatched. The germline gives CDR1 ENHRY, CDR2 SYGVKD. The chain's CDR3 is CAISGDRNYGYTF. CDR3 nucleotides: TGTGCCATCAGTGGGGACAGGAACTATGGCTACACCTTC.

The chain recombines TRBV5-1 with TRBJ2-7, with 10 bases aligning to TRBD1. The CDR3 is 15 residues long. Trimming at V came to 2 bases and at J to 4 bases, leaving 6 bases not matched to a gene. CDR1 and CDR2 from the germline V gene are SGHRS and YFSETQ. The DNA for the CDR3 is TGCGCCAGCAGCTTCAGACAGGGGGCAAATTACGAGCAGTACTTC. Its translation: CASSFRQGANYEQYF.

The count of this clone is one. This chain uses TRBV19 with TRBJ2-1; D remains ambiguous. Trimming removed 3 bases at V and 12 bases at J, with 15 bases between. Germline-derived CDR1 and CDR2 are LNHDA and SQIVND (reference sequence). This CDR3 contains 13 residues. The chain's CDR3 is CASSIEEMSSQFF. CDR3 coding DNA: TGTGCCAGTAGTATCGAAGAAATGAGTTCGCAGTTCTTC.

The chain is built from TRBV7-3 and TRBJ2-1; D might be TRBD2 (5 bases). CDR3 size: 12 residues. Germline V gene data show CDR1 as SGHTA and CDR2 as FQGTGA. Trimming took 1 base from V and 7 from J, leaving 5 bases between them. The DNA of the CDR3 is TGTGCCAGCAGCTTAAGGAGGAATGAGCAGTTCTTC. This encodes CASSLRRNEQFF.

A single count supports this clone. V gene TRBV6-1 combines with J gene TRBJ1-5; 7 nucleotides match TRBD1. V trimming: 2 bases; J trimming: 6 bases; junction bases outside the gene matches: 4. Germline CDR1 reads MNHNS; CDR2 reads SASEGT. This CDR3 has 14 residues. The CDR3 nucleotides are TGTGCCAGCAGTGAAAAAGGGGGCCGTCAGCCCCAGCATTTT. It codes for CASSEKGGRQPQHF.

CDR3 bases: TGCAGCGTAAGGACAGCCCGCTATGGCTACACCTTC. Translated, it gives CSVRTARYGYTF. The chain combines TRBV29-1 with TRBJ1-2; tentatively, D is TRBD1 (6 bases). This CDR3 has 12 residues. V was pared by 6 bases and J by 4 bases, with 12 bases between. Germline values: CDR1 SQVTM, CDR2 ANQGSEA.

The CDR3 loop reads CATSRDVDSEQYF. The CDR3 region has the DNA TGTGCCACCAGCAGAGATGTGGACTCCGAGCAGTACTTC. The V and J genes are TRBV15 and TRBJ2-7, with TRBD2 as a possible D gene (5 bases). The V gene lost 0 bases and the J gene lost 6 bases, with 9 bases spanning the gap. The length of the CDR3 is 13 residues. CDR1 is LNHNV, CDR2 YYDKDF, per germline (reference sequence). Together with reference TRBV15 and TRBJ2-7, the CDR3 gives the full variable domain: DAMVIQNPRYQVTQFGKPVTLSCSQTLNHNVMYWYQQKSSQAPKLLFHYYDKDFNNEADTPDNFQSRRPNTSFCFLDIRSPGLGDTAMYLCATSRDVDSEQYFGPGTRLTVT.